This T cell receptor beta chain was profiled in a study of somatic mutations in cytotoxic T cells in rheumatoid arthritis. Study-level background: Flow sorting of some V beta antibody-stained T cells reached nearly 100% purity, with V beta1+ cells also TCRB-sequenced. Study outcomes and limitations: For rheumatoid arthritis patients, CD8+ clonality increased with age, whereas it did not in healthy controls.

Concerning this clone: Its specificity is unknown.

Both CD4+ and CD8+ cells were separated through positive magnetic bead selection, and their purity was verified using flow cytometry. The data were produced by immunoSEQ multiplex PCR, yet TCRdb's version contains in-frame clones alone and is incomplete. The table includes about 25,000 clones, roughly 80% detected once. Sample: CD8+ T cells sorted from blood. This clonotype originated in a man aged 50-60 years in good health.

The CDR3 region has the DNA TGTGCCAGCCGCCGGGGGGGGTCCTACAATGAGCAGTTCTTC. Translated: CASRRGGSYNEQFF. The chain recombines TRBV27 with TRBJ2-1; TRBD2 agrees at 8 bases. Germline assignment: CDR1 MNHEY and CDR2 SMNVEV (reference sequence). V lost 8 bases and J lost 1; bases outside the gene matches: 4. The CDR3 sequence is 14 residues long.